The 20 T cell receptor beta chains below all came from one sample that was sequenced in a study of blood T cell repertoires in COVID-19. Sequencing used immunoSEQ multiplex PCR; TCRdb keeps in-frame clones, though not all of them. The table shows about 250,000 clones, with 65% to 90% occurring only once. Sample: peripheral blood. The source of these receptors is a man aged 50 to 60 with COVID-19, enrolled during active disease.

In its sample, this clone was seen a few times. V is TRBV27 and J is TRBJ2-2; D may be TRBD1 (6 bases). In germline, CDR1 is MNHEY, CDR2 SMNVEV (reference sequence). Trimming stripped 7 bases from V and 3 bases from J, with 15 bases between. The CDR3 is 15 amino acids. The CDR3 nucleotides are TGTGCCAGCACCCCTCTTTGGGGGCACACCGGGGAGCTGTTTTTT. It is translated as CASTPLWGHTGELFF.

The chain has TRBV5-1 and TRBJ2-1; 11 nucleotides agree with TRBD2. Germline CDR1 SGHRS, CDR2 YFSETQ. V lost 2 bases, J lost 7 bases, and 2 bases stayed unmatched. The CDR3 runs 14 residues. CDR3 residues: CASSLLAGVNEQFF. CDR3 DNA sequence: TGCGCCAGCAGCTTACTAGCGGGGGTGAATGAGCAGTTCTTC.

This rearrangement joins TRBV6-5 to TRBJ2-7; tentative D call: TRBD1 (8 bases). The CDR3 covers 13 residues. Trimming removed 8 bases at V and 3 bases at J, with 14 bases between. Germline CDR1 is MNHEY and CDR2 is SVGAGI. The DNA of the CDR3 is TGTGCCAGCGACAGGGGAGGGTTCTACGAGCAGTACTTC. Its protein is CASDRGGFYEQYF.

The V call is TRBV4-1, the J call TRBJ1-4; 7 positions match TRBD1. The CDR3 consists of 16 residues. With V trimmed by 2 bases and J by 7 bases, 10 bases remained unmatched. The V gene's germline CDR1 is MGHRA and CDR2 YSYEKL. The CDR3 DNA follows: TGCGCCAGCAGCCAACTTGACAGGGTCGGAGGTGAAAAACTGTTTTTT. It specifies CASSQLDRVGGEKLFF.

The chain joins TRBV7-3 to TRBJ2-1, with TRBD2 matching over 12 bases. Trimming removed 0 bases from V and 5 bases from J; junction bases left unmatched: 11. The length of the CDR3 is 19 residues. Germline V lookup: CDR1 SGHTA, CDR2 FQGTGA. CDR3 sequence (DNA): TGTGCCAGCAGCTTAACTCCTAGCGGGGGGGCCCCTGGAGACAATGAGCAGTTCTTC. Translated: CASSLTPSGGAPGDNEQFF.

This sequence joins TRBV4-1 and TRBJ2-3, with D maybe TRBD2 (7 bases). Trimming removed 0 bases at V and 1 base at J, with 14 bases between. The CDR3 has 17 amino acids. The germline gives CDR1 MGHRA, CDR2 YSYEKL. CDR3 sequence: CASSQDFGGAGTDTQYF. CDR3 bases: TGCGCCAGCAGCCAAGACTTTGGGGGGGCAGGCACAGATACGCAGTATTTT.

The chain combines TRBV18 with TRBJ1-2; D perhaps matches TRBD1 (6 bases). Germline CDR1 reads KGHSH; CDR2 reads LQKENI. V was pared by 3 bases and J by 8 bases, with 34 bases between. This CDR3 spans 20 amino acids. The CDR3: CASSPGGGPARVFLAGGYTF. The CDR3 nucleotides read TGTGCCAGCTCACCGGGGGGGGGCCCGGCCCGAGTCTTTTTAGCAGGCGGCTACACCTTC. Complete variable domain (other parts from reference TRBV18 and TRBJ1-2): NAGVMQNPRHLVRRRGQEARLRCSPMKGHSHVYWYRQLPEEGLKFMVYLQKENIIDESGMPKERFSAEFPKEGPSILRIQQVVRGDSAAYFCASSPGGGPARVFLAGGYTFGSGTRLTVV.

J is TRBJ1-4 and V is TRBV4-1, with a tentative D call TRBD1 (6 bases). V was clipped by 1 base and J by 7 bases, with 13 bases between them. CDR3 length: 15 amino acids. Germline CDR1 is MGHRA and CDR2 is YSYEKL. The CDR3, as DNA: TGCGCCAGCAGCCAAGGGGCGCCCAGGGGTGAAAAACTGTTTTTT. Protein product: CASSQGAPRGEKLFF.

The rearrangement joins TRBV6-5 to TRBJ1-1; a possible D gene is TRBD1 (6 bases). V gave up 5 bases and J gave up 3 bases, with 10 bases separating them. There are 13 residues in the CDR3. Per the germline V gene, CDR1 is MNHEY and CDR2 is SVGAGI. The CDR3 is CASSRYRDTEAFF. For the CDR3, the DNA is TGTGCCAGCAGTAGATACAGGGACACTGAAGCTTTCTTT.

V gene TRBV19 combines with J gene TRBJ1-2, with D possibly TRBD1 on 6 matching bases. V shed 5 bases and J shed 4 bases, with 17 bases lying between them. CDR1 and CDR2 from the germline V gene are LNHDA and SQIVND (reference sequence). The length of the CDR3 is 15 residues. CDR3 coding DNA: TGTGCCAGTAGTGTTGGAACCGGGACAAGCTATGGCTACACCTTC. It codes for CASSVGTGTSYGYTF.

J is TRBJ1-1 and V is TRBV10-2, with D perhaps TRBD1 (6 bases). The CDR3 is made up of 15 amino acids. V shed 3 bases and J shed 5 bases, with 16 bases lying between them. CDR1 and CDR2 (germline): WSHSY, SAAADI. CDR3 coding DNA: TGCGCCAGCAGTGAAGGGGGGGGGCGTACGACTGAAGCTTTCTTT. Encoded protein: CASSEGGGRTTEAFF.

A single count supports this clone. The genes are TRBV10-2 and TRBJ2-7; possible D gene TRBD2, 5 bases. This CDR3 is 11 amino acids long. Germline CDR1 and CDR2: WSHSY and SAAADI. The V gene lost 7 bases and the J gene lost 5 bases, with 9 bases spanning the gap. The CDR3 protein is CASTTRDEQYF. CDR3 nucleotides: TGCGCCAGCACTACGAGGGACGAGCAGTACTTC.

V is TRBV7-3 and J is TRBJ1-1, with D possibly matching TRBD1 (5 bases). The V gene lost 8 bases and the J gene lost 1 base, with 8 bases spanning the gap. CDR3 length: 12 residues. Germline CDR1 reads SGHTA; CDR2 reads FQGTGA. The DNA for the CDR3 is TGTGCCAGCGGCCAGGGGAACACTGAAGCTTTCTTT. Its protein is CASGQGNTEAFF.

The J gene is TRBJ2-1, the V gene TRBV7-6; 7 bases are shared with TRBD2. CDR1 SGHVS and CDR2 FNYEAQ come from the germline V gene. Trimming removed 5 bases from V and 1 base from J; junction bases left unmatched: 8. The CDR3 has 16 residues. This CDR3 is CASSTTRGDSYNEQFF. The DNA of the CDR3 is TGTGCCAGCAGCACGACCCGGGGGGATTCCTACAATGAGCAGTTCTTC.

V is TRBV6-5 and J is TRBJ2-7, with 7 positions matching TRBD1. The junction had 9 bases not matched to a gene; V was cut back by 4 bases and J by 0 bases. CDR1 and CDR2 from the germline V gene are MNHEY and SVGAGI. This CDR3 has 16 amino acids. Here the CDR3 reads CASSFGTDVYSYEQYF. The CDR3 bases are TGTGCCAGCAGTTTTGGGACAGATGTATACTCCTACGAGCAGTACTTC.

The chain employs TRBV30 and TRBJ2-3; D remains ambiguous. The CDR3 length is 12 residues. Germline CDR1 reads GTSNPN; CDR2 reads SVGIG (reference sequence). Trimming cost V 4 bases and J 1 base, with 6 bases left between them. The CDR3 protein is CAWTAGTDTQYF. For the CDR3, the DNA is TGTGCCTGGACGGCGGGCACAGATACGCAGTATTTT.

The chain links TRBV5-3 to TRBJ2-5, with 10 nucleotides matching TRBD2. TRBV5-3 is an ORF; its function is uncertain. This CDR3 comprises 16 residues. After removal of 9 bases from V and 1 base from J, the junction contained 12 bases not matched to a gene. Here the CDR3 reads CATTRMERGGQETQYF. CDR3 coding DNA: TGTGCCACAACGCGGATGGAGCGGGGGGGCCAAGAGACCCAGTACTTC.

This clone was recorded once. V and J are TRBV9 and TRBJ1-1; TRBD1 might be the D (6 bases). The ends were cut back, 2 bases at V and 3 bases at J, with 14 bases in the middle. The CDR3 contains 15 residues. Germline V CDR1 and CDR2: SGDLS, YYNGEE. The CDR3 coding sequence is TGTGCCAGCAGCGTGGGGGCCCTCGAGGACACTGAAGCTTTCTTT. Protein: CASSVGALEDTEAFF.

The chain employs TRBV11-1 and TRBJ2-4; D gene unclear. Trimming took 0 bases from V and 6 from J, leaving 9 bases between them. Germline V gene lookup returns CDR1 SGHAT and CDR2 FQDESV (reference sequence). CDR3 size: 14 residues. CDR3 residues: CASSLASSGNIQYF. The CDR3 nucleotides are TGTGCCAGCAGCTTAGCAAGTAGTGGAAACATTCAGTACTTC.

V usage is TRBV6-2 or TRBV6-3 and J usage is TRBJ2-3; TRBD2 matches 8 bases. Germline V CDR1 and CDR2: MNHEY, SVGEGT. The CDR3 extends over 15 amino acids. Germline trimming cut 6 bases from V and 4 bases from J; bases unmatched to any gene: 9. This chain's CDR3 is CASSFTSGPSDTQYF. CDR3 sequence (DNA): TGTGCCAGCAGCTTTACTAGCGGCCCTTCAGATACGCAGTATTTT.